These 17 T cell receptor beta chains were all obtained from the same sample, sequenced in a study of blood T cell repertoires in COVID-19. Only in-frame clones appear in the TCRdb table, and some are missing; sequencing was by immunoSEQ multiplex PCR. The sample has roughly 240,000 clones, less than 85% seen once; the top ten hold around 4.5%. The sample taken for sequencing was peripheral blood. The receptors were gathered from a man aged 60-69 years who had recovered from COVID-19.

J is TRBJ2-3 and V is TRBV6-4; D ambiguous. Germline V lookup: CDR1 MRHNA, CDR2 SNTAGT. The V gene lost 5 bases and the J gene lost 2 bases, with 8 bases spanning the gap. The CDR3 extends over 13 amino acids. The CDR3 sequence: CASSTDFTDTQYF. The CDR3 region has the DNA TGTGCCAGCAGTACCGACTTCACAGATACGCAGTATTTT.

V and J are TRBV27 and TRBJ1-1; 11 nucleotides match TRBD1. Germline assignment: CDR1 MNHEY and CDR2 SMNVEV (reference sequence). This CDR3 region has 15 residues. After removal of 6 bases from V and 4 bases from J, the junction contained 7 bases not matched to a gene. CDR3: CASRNSGTGGTEAFF. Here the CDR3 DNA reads TGTGCCAGCAGAAACAGCGGGACAGGGGGCACTGAAGCTTTCTTT.

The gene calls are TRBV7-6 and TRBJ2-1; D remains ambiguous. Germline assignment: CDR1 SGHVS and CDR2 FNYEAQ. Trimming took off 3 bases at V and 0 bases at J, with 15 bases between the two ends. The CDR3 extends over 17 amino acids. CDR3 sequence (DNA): TGTGCCAGCAGCTTTCGTATGGCGGCAAGCTCCTACAATGAGCAGTTCTTC. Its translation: CASSFRMAASSYNEQFF.

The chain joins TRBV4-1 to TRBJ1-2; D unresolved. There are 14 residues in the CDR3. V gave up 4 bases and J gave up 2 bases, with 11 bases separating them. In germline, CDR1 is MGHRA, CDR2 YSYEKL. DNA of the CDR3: TGCGCCAGCAGCCGTCCCCGGTTGAACTATGGCTACACCTTC. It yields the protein CASSRPRLNYGYTF.

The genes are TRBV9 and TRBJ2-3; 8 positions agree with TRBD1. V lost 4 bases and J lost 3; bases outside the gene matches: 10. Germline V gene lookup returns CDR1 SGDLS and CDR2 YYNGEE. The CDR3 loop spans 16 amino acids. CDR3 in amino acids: CASSLRMTGATDTQYF. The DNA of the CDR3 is TGTGCCAGCAGCCTTAGGATGACAGGGGCTACAGATACGCAGTATTTT. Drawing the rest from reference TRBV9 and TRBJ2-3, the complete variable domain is DSGVTQTPKHLITATGQRVTLRCSPRSGDLSVYWYQQSLDQGLQFLIQYYNGEERAKGNILERFSAQQFPDLHSELNLSSLELGDSALYFCASSLRMTGATDTQYFGPGTRLTVL.

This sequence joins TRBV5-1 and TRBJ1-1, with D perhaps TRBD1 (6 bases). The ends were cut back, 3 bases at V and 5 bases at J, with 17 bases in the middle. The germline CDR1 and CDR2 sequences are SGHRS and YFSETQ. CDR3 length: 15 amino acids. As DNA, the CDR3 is TGCGCCAGCAGCTCACAAATCTCAGGGGAGACTGAAGCTTTCTTT. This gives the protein CASSSQISGETEAFF.

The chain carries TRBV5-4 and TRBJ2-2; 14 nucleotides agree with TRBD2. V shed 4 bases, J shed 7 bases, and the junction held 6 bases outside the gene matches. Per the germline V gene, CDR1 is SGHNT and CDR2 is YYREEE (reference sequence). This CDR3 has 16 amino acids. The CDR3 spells CASSRGTSGSVGELFF. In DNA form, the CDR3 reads TGTGCCAGCAGCCGGGGGACTAGCGGGAGTGTCGGGGAGCTGTTTTTT. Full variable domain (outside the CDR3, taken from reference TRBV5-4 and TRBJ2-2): ETGVTQSPTHLIKTRGQQVTLRCSSQSGHNTVSWYQQALGQGPQFIFQYYREEENGRGNFPPRFSGLQFPNYSSELNVNALELDDSALYLCASSRGTSGSVGELFFGEGSRLTVL.

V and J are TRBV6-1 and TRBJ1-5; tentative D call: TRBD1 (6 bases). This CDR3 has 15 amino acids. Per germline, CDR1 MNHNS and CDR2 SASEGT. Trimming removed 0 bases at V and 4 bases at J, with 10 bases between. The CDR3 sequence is CASSEAGQQNQPQHF. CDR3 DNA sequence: TGTGCCAGCAGTGAAGCCGGACAGCAGAATCAGCCCCAGCATTTT.

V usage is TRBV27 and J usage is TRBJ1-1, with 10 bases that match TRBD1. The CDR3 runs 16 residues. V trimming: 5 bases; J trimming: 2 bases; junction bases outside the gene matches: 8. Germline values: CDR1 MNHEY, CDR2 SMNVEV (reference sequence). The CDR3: CASSRRQGAGNTEAFF. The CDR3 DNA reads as TGTGCCAGCAGTCGGCGACAGGGGGCGGGAAACACTGAAGCTTTCTTT.

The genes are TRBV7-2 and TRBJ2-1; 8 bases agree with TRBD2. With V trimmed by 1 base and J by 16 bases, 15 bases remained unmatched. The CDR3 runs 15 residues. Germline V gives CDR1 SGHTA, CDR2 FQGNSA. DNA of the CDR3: TGTGCCAGCAGCTTAGGATGGGTCTCTAGCGGGCCTACCTTCTTC. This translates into CASSLGWVSSGPTFF. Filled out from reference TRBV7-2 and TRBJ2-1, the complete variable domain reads GAGVSQSPSNKVTEKGKDVELRCDPISGHTALYWYRQSLGQGLEFLIYFQGNSAPDKSGLPSDRFSAERTGGSVSTLTIQRTQQEDSAVYLCASSLGWVSSGPTFFGPGTRLTVL.

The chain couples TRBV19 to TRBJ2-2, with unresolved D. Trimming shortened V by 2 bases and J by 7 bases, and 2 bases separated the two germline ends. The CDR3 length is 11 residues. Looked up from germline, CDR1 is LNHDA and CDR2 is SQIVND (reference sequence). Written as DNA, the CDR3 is TGTGCCAGTAGTATATACGGGGAGCTGTTTTTT. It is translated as CASSIYGELFF.

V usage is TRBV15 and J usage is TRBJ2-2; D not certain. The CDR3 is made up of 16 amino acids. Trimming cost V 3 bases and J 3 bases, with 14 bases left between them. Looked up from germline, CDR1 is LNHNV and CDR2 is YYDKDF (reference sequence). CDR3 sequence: CATSRSVEVHTGELFF. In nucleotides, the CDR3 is TGTGCCACCAGCAGGAGCGTCGAGGTCCACACCGGGGAGCTGTTTTTT.

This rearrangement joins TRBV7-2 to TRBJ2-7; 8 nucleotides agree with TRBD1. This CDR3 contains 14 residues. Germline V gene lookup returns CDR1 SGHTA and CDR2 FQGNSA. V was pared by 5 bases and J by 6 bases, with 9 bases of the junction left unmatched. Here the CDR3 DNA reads TGTGCCAGCAGCGAAGGACAGGGTCAGGCCGAGCAGTACTTC. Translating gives CASSEGQGQAEQYF. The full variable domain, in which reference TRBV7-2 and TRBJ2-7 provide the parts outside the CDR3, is GAGVSQSPSNKVTEKGKDVELRCDPISGHTALYWYRQSLGQGLEFLIYFQGNSAPDKSGLPSDRFSAERTGGSVSTLTIQRTQQEDSAVYLCASSEGQGQAEQYFGPGTRLTVT.

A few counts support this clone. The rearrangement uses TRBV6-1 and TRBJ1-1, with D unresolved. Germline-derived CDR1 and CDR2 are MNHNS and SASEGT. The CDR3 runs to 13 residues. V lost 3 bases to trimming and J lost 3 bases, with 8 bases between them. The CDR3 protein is CASSDDIYTEAFF. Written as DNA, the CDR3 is TGTGCCAGCAGTGATGACATTTACACTGAAGCTTTCTTT.

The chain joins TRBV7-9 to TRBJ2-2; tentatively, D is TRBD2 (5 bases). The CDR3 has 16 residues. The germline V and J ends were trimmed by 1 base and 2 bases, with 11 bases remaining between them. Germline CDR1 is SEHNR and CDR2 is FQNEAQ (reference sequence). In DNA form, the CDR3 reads TGTGCCAGCAGCTTAGGGCGGGCTCCCAACACCGGGGAGCTGTTTTTT. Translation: CASSLGRAPNTGELFF.

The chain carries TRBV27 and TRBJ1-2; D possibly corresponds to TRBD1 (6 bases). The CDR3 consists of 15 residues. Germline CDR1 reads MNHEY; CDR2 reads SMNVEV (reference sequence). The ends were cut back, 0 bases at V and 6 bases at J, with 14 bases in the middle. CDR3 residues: CASSLSKQGGNGYTF. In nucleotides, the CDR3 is TGTGCCAGCAGTTTATCAAAGCAAGGGGGAAATGGCTACACCTTC.

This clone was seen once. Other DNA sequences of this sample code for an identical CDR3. The DNA for the CDR3 is TGTGCCAGCACCCCGGGACTAGGAGGAGATACGCAGTATTTT. Translated, it gives CASTPGLGGDTQYF. The chain carries TRBV2 and TRBJ2-3; TRBD2 aligns across 8 bases. Looked up from germline, CDR1 is SNHLY and CDR2 is FYNNEI. Trimming removed 7 bases from V and 5 bases from J; junction bases left unmatched: 8. The CDR3 is 14 residues long.